The 3 T cell receptor beta chains below come from one sample, sequenced in a study of CD8+CD57+ T cells in acquired aplastic anemia. Genomic DNA provided the template from which TCR beta VDJ and CDR3 profiles were obtained. Using its own MiXCR run on the reads, TCRdb lists one record per CDR3 protein. Among around 190,000 distinct CDR3 sequences listed, approximately 49% were seen once. The material sequenced was sorted CD4+, CD8+, or CD8+CD57+ T cells (not recorded which) from PBMCs. The receptors come from a human donor in good health, serving as a control.

A word on this clonotype: No conserved phenylalanine or tryptophan is present at the end of the CDR3, so a read error is the likely explanation. The J gene is TRBJ1-1, the V gene TRBV29-1, with 8 nucleotides matching TRBD1. This CDR3 has 13 residues. V lost 6 bases and J lost 0; bases outside the gene matches: 3. Germline-derived CDR1 and CDR2 are SQVTM and ANQGSEA. The CDR3 nucleotides read TGCAGCGTAATGGACAGGGTGAACACTGAAGCTTTCTCT. This gives the protein CSVMDRVNTEAFS.

This chain connects TRBV20-1 to TRBJ2-3; weak D call: TRBD2 (6 bases). CDR1 is DFQATT, CDR2 SNEGSKA, per germline (reference sequence). The CDR3 spans 17 residues. Trimming removed 0 bases at V and 5 bases at J, with 21 bases between. This CDR3 is CSARDNTGKGGGDTQYF. The CDR3 DNA reads as TGCAGTGCTAGAGATAATACGGGAAAGGGAGGAGGAGATACGCAGTATTTT.

The chain links TRBV14 to TRBJ1-4; 7 nucleotides agree with TRBD1. The V and J ends lost 6 bases and 4 bases, in that order; junction bases with no gene match: 8. The germline V gene has CDR1 SGHDN and CDR2 FVKESK. The CDR3 is made up of 15 amino acids. In DNA form, the CDR3 reads TGTGCCAGCAGGCAACACGGACAGGTTAATGAAAAACTGTTTTTT. Protein: CASRQHGQVNEKLFF.